This T cell receptor (beta chain) was recorded in a study of control samples from healthy donors and cancer patients. Of note for this clone: Other DNA sequences in this sample translate to the same CDR3.

With 4 bases removed from V and 1 base from J, the gap between germline ends came to 11 bases. CDR3 length equals 14 residues. Germline CDR1 is SGHRS and CDR2 is YFSETQ. Clones were read by immunoSEQ multiplex PCR, and TCRdb kept only the in-frame ones, dropping some. The sample comprises 250,000 to 300,000 clones, over 70% of which are singletons, and 13% rests with the top ten. Specimen: PBMCs. V and J are TRBV5-1 and TRBJ1-1; TRBD1 might be the D (6 bases). The receptor was derived from a woman aged 55-70 years with lung cancer. In DNA form, the CDR3 reads TGCGCCAGCAGCCTCGGACAGCCGAACACTGAAGCTTTCTTT. Protein: CASSLGQPNTEAFF.